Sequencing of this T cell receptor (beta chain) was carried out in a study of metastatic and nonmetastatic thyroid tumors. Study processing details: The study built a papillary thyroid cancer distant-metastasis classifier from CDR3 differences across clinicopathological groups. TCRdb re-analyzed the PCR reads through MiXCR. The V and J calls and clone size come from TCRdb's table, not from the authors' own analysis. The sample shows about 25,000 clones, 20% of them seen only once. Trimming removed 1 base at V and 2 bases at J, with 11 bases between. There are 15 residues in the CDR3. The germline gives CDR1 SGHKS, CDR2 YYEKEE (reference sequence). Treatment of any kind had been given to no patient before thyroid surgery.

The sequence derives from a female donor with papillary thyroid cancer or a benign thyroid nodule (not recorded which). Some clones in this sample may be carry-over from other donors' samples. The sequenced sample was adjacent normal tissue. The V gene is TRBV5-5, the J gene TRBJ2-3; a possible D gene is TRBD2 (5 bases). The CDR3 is CASSLRERLTDTQYF. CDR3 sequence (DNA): TGTGCCAGCAGCTTGAGGGAGCGCCTCACAGATACGCAGTATTTT.